This entry concerns a single T cell receptor beta chain. Its antigen is unknown. No per-base quality is available; no much larger clone lies one base away. Library prep was done by 5' RACE. TCRdb shows the sequencer as NextSeq 500. To correct for sequencing error and PCR bias, the TCR library protocol tagged individual cDNA molecules with unique molecular identifiers. TCR alpha and beta chains were both sequenced, and the abundances of alpha and beta sequences in each sample were closely correlated with each other. Concerning the study's data processing: Decombinator V4 was used to perform V gene, J gene and CDR3 annotation of TCR sequences. Expanded TCRs were defined as changing significantly between any two time points under a Poisson model with p below 0.0001. TCR abundances were normalised to the total number of TCRs sequenced per sample and were expressed as counts per million. TRAV1-2 paired with TRAJ12, TRAJ20 or TRAJ33 defined MAIT TCRs, while TRAV10 paired with TRAJ18 defined iNKT TCRs. VDJdb, accessed on 1 November 2021, was searched for TCRs annotated for CMV, EBV and SARS-CoV-2, and TCRs annotated for more than one antigen were excluded. TCRdb reprocessing: public reads trimmed at Q25 with fastp, clones called with MiXCR, in-frame beta chains kept. Rows are unified per CDR3 protein, each entry keeping the most common DNA and genes. TCRdb, not the original authors, processed these V and J calls. This sample comprises roughly 69,000 distinct CDR3 sequences, about 9% of them detected only once. Jointly, the top ten make up 15% to 18% of the sample.

This sample was taken from a study of early T cells in non-severe SARS-CoV-2 infection (dated by TCRdb to the early 2020s). Broadly, across the study: Because TCR sequencing was done on bulk RNA from unsorted whole blood, the alpha and beta chains could not be paired. Overall study outcomes, separate from this receptor: Matching against VDJdb was skewed toward anti-spike CD8 responses, likely underestimated virus-specific expansions, and missed private and CD4 specificities.

A case-control design nested within a healthcare worker cohort in London, UK, was used, with weekly nasopharyngeal swab PCR tests and blood sampling performed. Healthcare workers were recruited between 23 and 31 March 2020, during the week of the UK lockdown, and were followed weekly for up to 16 weeks. Trimming removed 5 bases from V and 4 bases from J; the gene matches leave 11 bases unexplained. Spanning cysteine to phenylalanine, the CDR3 consists of 18 amino acids. Kept here is only the CDR3 DNA, which spans 54 bases and is read in frame from base 1. The germline V gene gives CDR1 as MNHEY and CDR2 as SVGAGI.

The sequence is built from TRBV6-5 and TRBJ2-3, and TRBD2 matches 14 of the central bases. The sequence was collected from an adult who was a healthcare worker with PCR-confirmed SARS-CoV-2 infection or an uninfected control (not recorded which). Sequences were derived from whole blood, sampled at baseline. The DNA reads TGTGCCAGCAGTGATCTCGCCGGGACTAGCGGGAGTTCAGATACGCAGTATTTT. The translation is CASSDLAGTSGSSDTQYF.